The rows below give T cell receptor beta chains drawn from one sample of a study of vaccination and CD4 T cells after COVID-19. TCRdb called the PCR reads again in MiXCR, with one record for every CDR3 protein. The sample has more than 10,000 distinct CDR3 sequences; 43% are singletons. The antigens for these receptors are not known. Sequenced: CD4+ T cells from blood, cultured in vitro. The source of these receptors is a human donor who had recovered from COVID-19. Each CDR3 is given with its conserved first and last residue. A D gene is named only where the DNA matches it firmly. Only some rows state a clone size, as once, few, many or a class for expanded clones.

v_gene: TRBV25-1
abundance: -
d_gene: -
j_gene: TRBJ1-5
CDR3nt: TGTGCCAGCAGTGTTGGGGATCGACAGCCCCAGCATTTT
CDR3aa: CASSVGDRQPQHF

v_gene: TRBV20-1
abundance: few
d_gene: -
j_gene: TRBJ1-1
CDR3nt: TGCAGTGCTAGAAAGGACCTCACTGAAGCTTTCTTT
CDR3aa: CSARKDLTEAFF

v_gene: TRBV20-1
abundance: -
d_gene: -
j_gene: TRBJ1-6
CDR3nt: TGCAGTGCTAGACGCTTGGGATCAAGGGGAAATAATTCACCCCTCCACTTT
CDR3aa: CSARRLGSRGNNSPLHF

v_gene: TRBV6-5
abundance: few
d_gene: TRBD1
j_gene: TRBJ1-1
CDR3nt: TGTGCCAGCAGTTACACAGGGGGTAACACTGAAGCTTTCTTT
CDR3aa: CASSYTGGNTEAFF

v_gene: TRBV12-3/TRBV12-4
abundance: -
d_gene: TRBD2
j_gene: TRBJ2-5
CDR3nt: TGTGCCAGCACCTCCGGGACTAGCGGGGGGGCCAAAGAGACCCAGTACTTC
CDR3aa: CASTSGTSGGAKETQYF

v_gene: TRBV2
abundance: -
d_gene: -
j_gene: TRBJ1-1
CDR3nt: TGTGCCAGCAGTGACGACGGGTCGAACCGGGGCCCTATGAACACTGAAGCTTTCTTT
CDR3aa: CASSDDGSNRGPMNTEAFF

v_gene: TRBV19
abundance: medium-sized
d_gene: -
j_gene: TRBJ2-2
CDR3nt: TGTGCCACAGCGACAGGATTGAACACCGGGGAGCTGTTTTTT
CDR3aa: CATATGLNTGELFF

v_gene: TRBV5-1
abundance: -
d_gene: TRBD1
j_gene: TRBJ2-3
CDR3nt: TGCGCCAGCAGCTTCGGACAGGGCACTGGTACGCAGTATTTT
CDR3aa: CASSFGQGTGTQYF

v_gene: TRBV6-1
abundance: -
d_gene: -
j_gene: TRBJ1-4
CDR3nt: TGTGCCAGCAAGAGCCGGGACTGGGAATTCAAACTGTTTTTT
CDR3aa: CASKSRDWEFKLFF

v_gene: TRBV6-1
abundance: -
d_gene: TRBD2
j_gene: TRBJ2-5
CDR3nt: TGTGCCAGCAGTGAAGGGGTTAAGGGAGGGGAGACCCAGTACTTC
CDR3aa: CASSEGVKGGETQYF

v_gene: TRBV24-1
abundance: -
d_gene: -
j_gene: TRBJ2-2
CDR3nt: TGTGCCACCAGTGATTCGGGCAAGTTCAACACCGGGGAGCTGTTTTTT
CDR3aa: CATSDSGKFNTGELFF

v_gene: TRBV18
abundance: -
d_gene: -
j_gene: TRBJ1-2
CDR3nt: TGTGCCAGCTCACCACCGTCAACGAGACATCCTAATGGCTACACCTTC
CDR3aa: CASSPPSTRHPNGYTF

v_gene: TRBV20-1
abundance: few
d_gene: -
j_gene: TRBJ2-7
CDR3nt: TGCAGTGCCAGGACAGCCACCTACGAGCAGTACTTC
CDR3aa: CSARTATYEQYF

v_gene: TRBV19
abundance: -
d_gene: -
j_gene: TRBJ2-5
CDR3nt: TGTGCCAGTAGTATAGGGACCTCCGAAGGGACCCAGTACTTC
CDR3aa: CASSIGTSEGTQYF

v_gene: TRBV20-1
abundance: medium-sized
d_gene: TRBD2
j_gene: TRBJ2-3
CDR3nt: TGCAGTGCAACCCTAGCGGGCCTCCAAGATACGCAGTATTTT
CDR3aa: CSATLAGLQDTQYF

v_gene: TRBV6-2/TRBV6-3
abundance: few
d_gene: TRBD1
j_gene: TRBJ2-7
CDR3nt: TGTGCCAGCAGTTGGACAGGGGGCTACGAGCAGTACTTC
CDR3aa: CASSWTGGYEQYF

v_gene: TRBV5-4
abundance: -
d_gene: -
j_gene: TRBJ1-6
CDR3nt: TGTGCCAGCAGCTTTTTTCTCTTGGGCAGGGCCGATTCACCCCTCCACTTT
CDR3aa: CASSFFLLGRADSPLHF

v_gene: TRBV29-1
abundance: -
d_gene: -
j_gene: TRBJ2-7
CDR3nt: TGCAGCGTTCTTCGCAACTACGAGCAGTACTTC
CDR3aa: CSVLRNYEQYF

v_gene: TRBV30
abundance: -
d_gene: -
j_gene: TRBJ2-5
CDR3nt: TGTGCCTGGAGTGTACCAGGGATGAGTGGAAAGACCCAGTACTTC
CDR3aa: CAWSVPGMSGKTQYF

v_gene: TRBV29-1
abundance: -
d_gene: -
j_gene: TRBJ1-1
CDR3nt: TGCAGCGTTAATGACGGTAGAAACACTGAAGCTTTCTTT
CDR3aa: CSVNDGRNTEAFF

v_gene: TRBV30
abundance: -
d_gene: -
j_gene: TRBJ2-5
CDR3nt: TGTGCCTGGAGGGAAAGCAAACCGGAAGAGACCCAGTACTTC
CDR3aa: CAWRESKPEETQYF

v_gene: TRBV20-1
abundance: few
d_gene: TRBD1
j_gene: TRBJ1-5
CDR3nt: TGCAGTGCTACCAGACAGCGGACAGGGGGCTTGGGGGAAAATCAGCCCCAGCATTTT
CDR3aa: CSATRQRTGGLGENQPQHF

v_gene: TRBV30
abundance: -
d_gene: TRBD1
j_gene: TRBJ1-1
CDR3nt: TGTGCCTGGACGTCGGGACAGGGTTTCGTGGGTGAAGCTTTCTTT
CDR3aa: CAWTSGQGFVGEAFF

v_gene: TRBV6-2/TRBV6-3
abundance: few
d_gene: -
j_gene: TRBJ1-2
CDR3nt: TGTGCCAGCGGACGGAGATATGGCTACACCTTC
CDR3aa: CASGRRYGYTF

v_gene: TRBV20-1
abundance: -
d_gene: TRBD2
j_gene: TRBJ2-3
CDR3nt: TGCAGTGCTAGAGTAGTGCACGGGGGGGCCTCAGATACGCAGTATTTT
CDR3aa: CSARVVHGGASDTQYF

v_gene: TRBV23-1
abundance: few
d_gene: TRBD1
j_gene: TRBJ1-5
CDR3nt: TGCGCCAGCAGTCAAGCGGACAGGGTATTGGATCAGCCCCAGCATTTT
CDR3aa: CASSQADRVLDQPQHF

v_gene: TRBV5-1
abundance: -
d_gene: -
j_gene: TRBJ2-7
CDR3nt: TGCGCCAGCAGCTTGGTCGGTAGCTCCTACGAGCAGTACTTC
CDR3aa: CASSLVGSSYEQYF

v_gene: TRBV10-3
abundance: -
d_gene: TRBD1
j_gene: TRBJ1-1
CDR3nt: TGTGCCATCAGGCCGGGACAGGGAGTAGGTACTGAAGCTTTCTTT
CDR3aa: CAIRPGQGVGTEAFF

v_gene: TRBV2
abundance: medium-sized
d_gene: -
j_gene: TRBJ2-4
CDR3nt: TGTGCCAGCAGTGAAGGACTAGTCAAAAACATTCAGTACTTC
CDR3aa: CASSEGLVKNIQYF

v_gene: TRBV20-1
abundance: -
d_gene: TRBD2
j_gene: TRBJ2-1
CDR3nt: TGCAGTGCGGAGGGACTAGCGGGGGGTGGGTTGGAGAATGAGCAGTTCTTC
CDR3aa: CSAEGLAGGGLENEQFF

v_gene: TRBV29-1
abundance: -
d_gene: -
j_gene: TRBJ1-1
CDR3nt: TGCAGCGGTAAACAGGTGAACACTGAAGCTTTCTTT
CDR3aa: CSGKQVNTEAFF

v_gene: TRBV2
abundance: -
d_gene: -
j_gene: TRBJ1-2
CDR3nt: TGTGCCAGCAGTGAAGCGCGGGACGGACCCTATGGCTACACCTTC
CDR3aa: CASSEARDGPYGYTF

v_gene: TRBV6-2/TRBV6-3
abundance: once
d_gene: TRBD1
j_gene: TRBJ2-7
CDR3nt: TGTGCCAGCAGCTACCCAGGGGGCCCCGAGTTAGACGAGCAGTACTTC
CDR3aa: CASSYPGGPELDEQYF

v_gene: TRBV12-3/TRBV12-4
abundance: -
d_gene: -
j_gene: TRBJ2-4
CDR3nt: TGTGCCAGCAGTTTGGGAAAAAACATTCAGTACTTC
CDR3aa: CASSLGKNIQYF

v_gene: TRBV12-3/TRBV12-4
abundance: -
d_gene: -
j_gene: TRBJ2-3
CDR3nt: TGTGCCAGCAGTTTATCGGGCCCTGGTGGCACAGATACGCAGTATTTT
CDR3aa: CASSLSGPGGTDTQYF

v_gene: TRBV7-8
abundance: few
d_gene: TRBD1
j_gene: TRBJ2-3
CDR3nt: TGTGCCAGCAGCGGCGACAGGGCCAGCACAGATACGCAGTATTTT
CDR3aa: CASSGDRASTDTQYF

v_gene: TRBV30
abundance: -
d_gene: -
j_gene: TRBJ2-5
CDR3nt: TGTGCCTGGAGTGTAGGCCGACCGTCGGAGACCCAGTACTTC
CDR3aa: CAWSVGRPSETQYF

v_gene: TRBV19
abundance: few
d_gene: -
j_gene: TRBJ1-1
CDR3nt: TGTGCCAGTAGTATACGGCAGGTTAGGAGCACTGAAGCTTTCTTT
CDR3aa: CASSIRQVRSTEAFF

v_gene: TRBV19
abundance: few
d_gene: -
j_gene: TRBJ1-5
CDR3nt: TGTGCCAGTAGTATGCGAAGGCAGGGGTACAATCAGCCCCAGCATTTT
CDR3aa: CASSMRRQGYNQPQHF

v_gene: TRBV19
abundance: few
d_gene: -
j_gene: TRBJ1-5
CDR3nt: TGTGCCAGTAGTCCTGCGGACCTTCAGCCCCAGCATTTT
CDR3aa: CASSPADLQPQHF

v_gene: TRBV3-1
abundance: -
d_gene: TRBD1
j_gene: TRBJ1-2
CDR3nt: TGTGCCAGCAGCCTGACAGGGCTCTCGAACTATGGCTACACCTTC
CDR3aa: CASSLTGLSNYGYTF

v_gene: TRBV6-5
abundance: -
d_gene: -
j_gene: TRBJ1-6
CDR3nt: TGTGCCAGCAGTTACGCAGGGTATAATTCACCCCTCCACTTT
CDR3aa: CASSYAGYNSPLHF

v_gene: TRBV7-8
abundance: -
d_gene: TRBD1
j_gene: TRBJ1-5
CDR3nt: TGTGCCAGCAGCCGACAGGGACAGCCCCAGCATTTT
CDR3aa: CASSRQGQPQHF

v_gene: TRBV12-3/TRBV12-4
abundance: few
d_gene: TRBD1
j_gene: TRBJ2-3
CDR3nt: TGTGCCAGCAGAAAACAGGGGGCAGATACGCAGTATTTT
CDR3aa: CASRKQGADTQYF

v_gene: TRBV6-2/TRBV6-3
abundance: -
d_gene: -
j_gene: TRBJ1-5
CDR3nt: TGTGCCAGCAGCCTATATTCAACCCTGGAATCATTGAATCAGCCCCAGCATTTT
CDR3aa: CASSLYSTLESLNQPQHF

v_gene: TRBV27
abundance: few
d_gene: -
j_gene: TRBJ1-5
CDR3nt: TGTGCCAGCAGTTTTCAGGGGACGGGCAATCAGCCCCAGCATTTT
CDR3aa: CASSFQGTGNQPQHF

v_gene: TRBV27
abundance: few
d_gene: -
j_gene: TRBJ1-5
CDR3nt: TGTGCCAGCAGTTTATTGGGGACTCGGGAGGCCCAGCATTTT
CDR3aa: CASSLLGTREAQHF

v_gene: TRBV5-1
abundance: -
d_gene: -
j_gene: TRBJ1-1
CDR3nt: TGCGCCAGCAGCTTGGAGGGGGTGCGTACTGAAGCTTTCTTT
CDR3aa: CASSLEGVRTEAFF

v_gene: TRBV4-2
abundance: -
d_gene: -
j_gene: TRBJ1-1
CDR3nt: TGTGCCAGCAGCCAAGATAGGACAGAGCGCCTTGAAGCTTTCTTT
CDR3aa: CASSQDRTERLEAFF

v_gene: TRBV20-1
abundance: -
d_gene: -
j_gene: TRBJ2-5
CDR3nt: TGCAGTGCCCTCGGCGGGGAAGAGACCCAGTACTTC
CDR3aa: CSALGGEETQYF

v_gene: TRBV30
abundance: once
d_gene: -
j_gene: TRBJ2-7
CDR3nt: TGTGCCTGGAAAGCCAGGTCCTACGAGCAGTACTTC
CDR3aa: CAWKARSYEQYF

v_gene: TRBV7-7
abundance: -
d_gene: -
j_gene: TRBJ2-5
CDR3nt: TGTGCTAGCAGCTTTCAGACAGACCAAGAGACCCAGTACTTC
CDR3aa: CASSFQTDQETQYF

v_gene: TRBV3-1
abundance: few
d_gene: -
j_gene: TRBJ2-6
CDR3nt: TGTGCCAGCAGCCAAGATCGTCTAGCTGGGGCCAACGTCCTGACTTTC
CDR3aa: CASSQDRLAGANVLTF

v_gene: TRBV6-1
abundance: -
d_gene: TRBD1
j_gene: TRBJ2-7
CDR3nt: TGTGCCAGCAGTGAACAGGGGGCTGCGAGCTACGAGCAGTACTTC
CDR3aa: CASSEQGAASYEQYF